Listed here are 16 T cell receptor beta chains from one sample, sequenced in a study of shared clonotypes between healthy human individuals. Sequencing used immunoSEQ multiplex PCR; TCRdb keeps in-frame clones, though not all of them. This table has about 490,000 clones, around 80% appearing once. Sequenced: PBMCs. The source of these receptors is a woman aged 40 to 50 in good health. Some clones in this sample may be carry-over from other donors' samples.

V is TRBV7-2 and J is TRBJ2-5, with 13 bases aligning to TRBD2. V dropped 5 bases and J dropped 2; count of bases not matched to a gene: 5. CDR3 size: 16 residues. CDR1 SGHTA and CDR2 FQGNSA come from the germline V gene. The CDR3 nucleotides read TGTGCCAGCAGCCGGGGACTAGCGGGATTACAAGAGACCCAGTACTTC. This translates into CASSRGLAGLQETQYF.

V is TRBV19 and J is TRBJ2-1; D may be TRBD2 (6 bases). Germline values: CDR1 LNHDA, CDR2 SQIVND (reference sequence). V was pared by 3 bases and J by 1 base, with 13 bases between. CDR3 length equals 16 residues. For the CDR3, the DNA is TGTGCCAGTAGTATGAGGGACTCTAGGTCCTACAATGAGCAGTTCTTC. This gives the protein CASSMRDSRSYNEQFF.

This clone was detected a few times. The identical CDR3 is also encoded by other nucleotide sequences in the sample. The J gene is TRBJ1-1, the V gene TRBV7-2; TRBD1 agrees at 7 bases. Germline lookup yields CDR1 SGHTA and CDR2 FQGNSA. The J segment lost 1 base and the V segment lost 5 bases, leaving 4 bases of the junction unmatched. This CDR3 region has 14 residues. CDR3 protein: CASSLRTGNTEAFF. In nucleotides, the CDR3 is TGTGCCAGCAGCCTACGGACAGGGAACACTGAAGCTTTCTTT.

V and J are TRBV28 and TRBJ2-7, with 7 bases that match TRBD1. Germline V gene sequence: CDR1 MDHEN, CDR2 SYDVKM. CDR3 length equals 14 residues. V dropped 7 bases and J dropped 3; count of bases not matched to a gene: 9. CDR3 sequence: CASNPAGTDYEQYF. CDR3 nucleotides: TGTGCCAGCAACCCCGCAGGGACAGACTACGAGCAGTACTTC.

The rearrangement links TRBV5-1 to TRBJ2-3; D tentatively reads TRBD1 or TRBD2 (5 bases each). Germline-derived CDR1 and CDR2 are SGHRS and YFSETQ. The CDR3 sequence is 15 residues long. V dropped 4 bases and J dropped 1 base, with 13 bases sitting between them. CDR3 sequence (DNA): TGCGCCAGCAGCCCTAGGGACGTCGGCACAGATACGCAGTATTTT. Translation: CASSPRDVGTDTQYF.

In its sample, this clone was seen once. The chain carries TRBV28 and TRBJ1-5; D is undetermined. The germline gives CDR1 MDHEN, CDR2 SYDVKM. The germline V and J ends were trimmed by 1 base and 5 bases, with 9 bases remaining between them. The CDR3 extends over 14 amino acids. The CDR3 protein is CASSLSGNDQPQHF. In DNA form, the CDR3 reads TGTGCCAGCAGTTTATCGGGGAACGATCAGCCCCAGCATTTT.

This chain links TRBV19 with TRBJ2-3, with 10 bases aligning to TRBD1. V shed 5 bases, J shed 5 bases, and the junction held 28 bases outside the gene matches. CDR1 and CDR2 (germline): LNHDA, SQIVND (reference sequence). The CDR3 is 22 amino acids. DNA for the CDR3: TGTGCCAGTAGTTCCACGGTTGTGGACAGGGGGAGATCCTATCGGGGATTAGATACGCAGTATTTT. Its protein product is CASSSTVVDRGRSYRGLDTQYF.

This chain uses TRBV25-1 with TRBJ2-1; 10 nucleotides align to TRBD1. The CDR3 extends over 15 amino acids. Looked up from germline, CDR1 is MGHDK and CDR2 is SYGVNS. The J segment lost 7 bases and the V segment lost 5 bases, leaving 8 bases of the junction unmatched. The CDR3 nucleotides are TGTGCCAGCAGTTCCGGGACAGGGGTTAAAAATGAGCAGTTCTTC. It codes for CASSSGTGVKNEQFF.

This clone was counted ten times or more. V gene TRBV5-4 combines with J gene TRBJ2-5; perhaps TRBD1 as D (6 bases). Germline V gene sequence: CDR1 SGHNT, CDR2 YYREEE (reference sequence). The CDR3 spans 14 residues. Trimming removed 2 bases from V and 3 bases from J, with 11 bases in between. CDR3 in DNA: TGTGCCAGCAGCTTAAATACAGGGAAAGAGACCCAGTACTTC. This translates into CASSLNTGKETQYF.

The rearrangement uses TRBV27 and TRBJ1-1; 7 bases line up with TRBD1. The junction had 7 bases not matched to a gene; V was cut back by 5 bases and J by 1 base. The CDR3 has 15 residues. CDR1 and CDR2 (germline): MNHEY, SMNVEV (reference sequence). The CDR3 DNA reads as TGTGCCAGCAGTCCATACAGGGGTGGGAACACTGAAGCTTTCTTT. This codes for CASSPYRGGNTEAFF.

The chain employs TRBV9 and TRBJ1-1; 9 nucleotides line up with TRBD1. The V and J ends lost 4 bases and 8 bases, in that order; junction bases with no gene match: 12. The CDR3 has 15 residues. The germline V gene has CDR1 SGDLS and CDR2 YYNGEE. The CDR3 DNA is TGTGCCAGCAGCCCCGGACAGGGGAGGAACGAAGAAGCTTTCTTT. Its translation is CASSPGQGRNEEAFF.

This clone was found a few times. The chain recombines TRBV18 with TRBJ1-3; 9 nucleotides match TRBD1. There are 17 residues in the CDR3. Trimming removed 3 bases from V and 4 bases from J; junction bases left unmatched: 10. Germline CDR1 KGHSH, CDR2 LQKENI. The CDR3 spells CASSPPGQGSSGNTIYF. DNA of the CDR3: TGTGCCAGCTCACCCCCAGGACAGGGGTCATCCGGAAACACCATATATTTT.

The chain combines TRBV5-4 with TRBJ1-1; D not resolved. Per germline, CDR1 SGHNT and CDR2 YYREEE (reference sequence). V was shortened by 6 bases and J by 4 bases, with 16 bases between the two germline ends. This CDR3 is built from 14 residues. The CDR3, as DNA: TGTGCCAGCACCGAAAGCAAGGGAGGCACTGAAGCTTTCTTT. Translating gives CASTESKGGTEAFF.

This clone was counted only a few times. Other DNA sequences of this sample code for an identical CDR3. CDR3 sequence reads: CASSDGGDGNTIYF. The DNA of the CDR3 is TGCGCCAGCAGCGATGGTGGAGATGGAAACACCATATATTTT. J is TRBJ1-3 and V is TRBV5-1; D not certain. This CDR3 region has 14 residues. The germline gives CDR1 SGHRS, CDR2 YFSETQ. The V and J ends lost 4 bases and 3 bases respectively, with 11 bases between them.

As regards this clone: This likely reflects a read error, since a far larger clone is one base away. This sample includes further DNA sequences coding for the same CDR3. The V and J genes are TRBV5-5 and TRBJ1-2, with D unresolved. Germline V gene lookup returns CDR1 SGHKS and CDR2 YYEKEE (reference sequence). The CDR3 is made up of 14 amino acids. CDR3 nucleotide sequence: TGTGCCAGCAGCTTGGTGGTCAAAAACTATGGTTACACCTTC. This codes for CASSLVVKNYGYTF.

The CDR3 loop reads CASSQDQGANEKLFF. The CDR3 nucleotides read TGTGCCAGCAGCCAAGATCAGGGAGCTAATGAAAAACTGTTTTTT. This chain connects TRBV4-2 to TRBJ1-4; TRBD1 is a possible D gene (5 bases). V was pared by 0 bases and J by 3 bases, with 8 bases between. Germline lookup yields CDR1 LGHNA and CDR2 YNFKEQ. The CDR3 sequence is 15 residues long.